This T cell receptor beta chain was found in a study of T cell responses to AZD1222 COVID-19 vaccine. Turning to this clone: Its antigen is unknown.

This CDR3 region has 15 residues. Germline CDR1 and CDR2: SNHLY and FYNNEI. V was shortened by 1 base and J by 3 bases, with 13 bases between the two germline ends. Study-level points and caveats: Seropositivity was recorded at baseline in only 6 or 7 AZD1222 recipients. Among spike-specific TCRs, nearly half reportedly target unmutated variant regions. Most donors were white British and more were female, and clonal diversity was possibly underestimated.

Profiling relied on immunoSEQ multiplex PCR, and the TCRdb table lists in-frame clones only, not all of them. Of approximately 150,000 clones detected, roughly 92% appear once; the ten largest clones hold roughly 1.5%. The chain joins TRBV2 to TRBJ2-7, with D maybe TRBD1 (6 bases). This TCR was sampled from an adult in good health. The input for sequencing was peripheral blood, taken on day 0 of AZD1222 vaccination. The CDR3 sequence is CASSEGAGENYEQYF. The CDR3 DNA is TGTGCCAGCAGTGAAGGGGCAGGGGAGAACTACGAGCAGTACTTC.